This T cell receptor (beta chain) is from a study of blood T cell repertoires in COVID-19 (dated by TCRdb to about 2020). With respect to the entire study: Collaborator samples came from the United States, Italy and Spain and covered acute and convalescent phases of COVID-19. The prospective study material was composed of cDNA or gDNA derived from T cells, B-cell-depleted T cells, or PBMCs. The dataset comprised deeply sampled blood TCRbeta repertoires from subjects exposed to, actively infected with, or recovered from COVID-19. A freely available public database, intended as a resource for researchers studying the immune response to SARS-CoV-2, is where the repertoires were released. The samples were drawn from the first 160 participants of the ongoing ImmuneRACE study and from some 1,300 subjects provided by 6 global collaborators. Nearly every sample came with metadata listing a de-identified subject ID, COVID-19 status, age in years and sex. HLA class I and class II types, where available, came from metadata supplied by the sample provider rather than from assay-based typing. Points the paper makes about the study in general: Clinical and demographic metadata were provided uncurated, with the amount varying by source and participant.

The immunoSEQ Assay, a bias-controlled multiplex PCR, was used to amplify TCRbeta CDR3 regions from genomic DNA. As for the original processing: Nucleated cell counts per sample were estimated from amplification of reference gene primers within the assay. Sequence reads were collapsed and filtered to measure the absolute abundance of every unique TCRbeta CDR3 rearrangement. Productive Simpson clonality was computed per sample as the square root of Simpson's diversity index over productive rearrangements. TCRdb carries this immuneACCESS record with in-frame sequences only. Its versions omit some clonotypes, under half of them owing to an unresolved V gene in the studies checked, with the rest unexplained. The D gene and trimming were derived from the DNA, and the V and J assignments and clone size from that table. The sample profile shows some 220,000 clones; roughly 85% of them were found once. The ten largest clonotypes hold roughly 2.6% of the sample.

A second Seattle source provided samples from volunteer blood donors who had recovered from COVID-19. The collaborating institutions used their own protocols to collect whole blood in K2EDTA tubes. Collaborator samples were shipped for TCRbeta analysis as frozen whole blood, isolated PBMCs, or DNA extracted from either sample type. The CDR3, cysteine through phenylalanine, is 14 amino acids long. This entry keeps only the CDR3 DNA: 42 bases, framed from base 1. V has 0 bases trimmed and J has 7 bases trimmed; junction bases matching no gene number 3. Per the germline V gene, SGHRS is the CDR1 and YFSETQ is the CDR2. The table lists this clone with a count of one. Which antigen it targets is not known. One base away there is no much larger clone; base qualities are not given.

The origin of this receptor is a middle-aged man who had recovered from COVID-19. Sample: peripheral blood. Recombination connected TRBV5-1 to TRBJ1-2, with 10 central nucleotides matching TRBD1. The bases read TGCGCCAGCAGCTTGGGACAGGGGGCTCGTGGCTACACCTTC. It is translated as CASSLGQGARGYTF.